The T cell receptor beta chain described here comes from a study of blood T cells in healthy people across ages. Then a second PCR, running roughly 7 to 11 cycles, was carried out with a sample-barcoded 5' primer and a J-beta primer mix. Tagging of each cDNA molecule was performed by a template-switch adaptor with 12 random nucleotides. Every sample gave at least 2.5 million paired-end reads containing CDR3. One entry per CDR3 protein results from TCRdb running MiXCR on the 5' RACE reads. The data contain hundreds of thousands of distinct CDR3 sequences, 32% of them singletons. Study-wide findings and caveats: Total diversity from one million sequenced T cells was likely underestimated.

Each sample provided at least 5 micrograms of extracted total RNA. This clonotype was seen only a few times. Antigen unknown. The TCR sequence derives from a woman of 80 years or more in good health. Material for sequencing was blood.

This CDR3 is CATRGSAYEQYF. CDR3 DNA: TGTGCCACCCGGGGGTCAGCCTACGAGCAGTACTTC. V gene TRBV27 combines with J gene TRBJ2-4; possible D gene TRBD2, 6 bases. The J call is in doubt because the DNA end fits TRBJ2-7 better. Germline V gene sequence: CDR1 MNHEY, CDR2 SMNVEV (reference sequence). The CDR3 is made up of 12 amino acids.